This TCR beta chain was retrieved from a study of T cell responses to AZD1222 COVID-19 vaccine. Overall study results and limits: Donors were mostly white British, more females; clonal diversity possibly underestimated. Only after the peak T cell response were repertoires sampled. CD4 TCRs covered the whole spike, strongest at regions 160-218 and 743-854.

CDR3 length equals 15 residues. Germline V gene data show CDR1 as MNHNS and CDR2 as SASEGT. Trimming stripped 3 bases from V and 0 bases from J, with 11 bases between. Generated by immunoSEQ multiplex PCR, the TCRdb table keeps only in-frame clones and is missing some. The repertoire holds about 35,000 clones, with roughly 90% as singletons. Details on this clone: Its antigen is still unknown.

The TCR originated in an adult in good health. The chain employs TRBV6-1 and TRBJ1-2; D perhaps matches TRBD1 (6 bases). The material was peripheral blood, obtained on day 0 of AZD1222 vaccination. The CDR3 DNA is TGTGCCAGCAGTGATTCAGGGGAAACTAACTATGGCTACACCTTC. Amino acid sequence: CASSDSGETNYGYTF.